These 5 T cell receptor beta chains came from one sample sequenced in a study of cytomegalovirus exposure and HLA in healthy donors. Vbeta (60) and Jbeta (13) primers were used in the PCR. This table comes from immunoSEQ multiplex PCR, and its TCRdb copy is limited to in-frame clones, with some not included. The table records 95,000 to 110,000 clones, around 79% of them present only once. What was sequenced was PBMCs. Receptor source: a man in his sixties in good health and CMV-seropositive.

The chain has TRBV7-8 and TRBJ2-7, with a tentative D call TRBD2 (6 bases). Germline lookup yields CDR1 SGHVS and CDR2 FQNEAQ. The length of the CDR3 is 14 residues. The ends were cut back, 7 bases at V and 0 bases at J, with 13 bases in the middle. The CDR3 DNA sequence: TGTGCCAGCATGACGGGGAGGAGCTCCTACGAGCAGTACTTC. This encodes CASMTGRSSYEQYF.

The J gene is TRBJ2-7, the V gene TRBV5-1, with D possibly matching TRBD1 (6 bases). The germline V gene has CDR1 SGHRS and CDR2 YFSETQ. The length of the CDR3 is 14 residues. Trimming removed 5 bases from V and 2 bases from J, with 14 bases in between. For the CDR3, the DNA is TGCGCCAGCAGTCTTGGGACACAAACCTACGAGCAGTACTTC. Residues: CASSLGTQTYEQYF.

The CDR3 DNA reads TGTGCCAGCAGCTTGGGGACATCGTACCAAGAGACCCAGTACTTC. As protein: CASSLGTSYQETQYF. V usage is TRBV7-7 and J usage is TRBJ2-5; the D gene is possibly TRBD1 (6 bases). This CDR3 spans 15 amino acids. Looked up from germline, CDR1 is SSHAT and CDR2 is FNYEAQ (reference sequence). Trimming removed 3 bases at V and 0 bases at J, with 11 bases between.

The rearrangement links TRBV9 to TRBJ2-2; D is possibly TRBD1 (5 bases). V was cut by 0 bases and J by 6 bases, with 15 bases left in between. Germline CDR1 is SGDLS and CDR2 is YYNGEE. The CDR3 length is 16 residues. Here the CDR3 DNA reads TGTGCCAGCAGCGTAGGGGCAGGGCTCTTGTCCGGGGAGCTGTTTTTT. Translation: CASSVGAGLLSGELFF.

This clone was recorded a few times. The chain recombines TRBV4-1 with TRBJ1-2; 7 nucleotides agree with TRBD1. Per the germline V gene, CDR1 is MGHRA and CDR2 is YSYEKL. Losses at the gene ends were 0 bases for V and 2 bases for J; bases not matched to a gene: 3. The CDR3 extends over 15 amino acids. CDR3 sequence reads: CASSQDPTGNYGYTF. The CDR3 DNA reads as TGCGCCAGCAGCCAAGACCCGACAGGGAACTATGGCTACACCTTC.